This entry features one T cell receptor beta chain sequence. This entry belongs to a study of blood T cell repertoires in COVID-19. Study in general: The United States, Italy and Spain were the sources of the acute and convalescent COVID-19 samples.

Produced via immunoSEQ multiplex PCR; TCRdb's table is partial and in-frame only. The sample includes 170,000 or so clones, around nine tenths of them seen just once. Per the germline V gene, CDR1 is MNHEY and CDR2 is SMNVEV (reference sequence). This CDR3 is built from 17 residues. V gave up 5 bases and J gave up 2 bases; unmatched junction bases: 13. Sequencing was carried out using peripheral blood. The V call is TRBV27, the J call TRBJ2-3; 7 bases line up with TRBD2. The clonotype comes from a man aged 55 to 70 with COVID-19, enrolled during active disease. The CDR3 is CASSTPRLASDTDTQYF. CDR3 nucleotides: TGTGCCAGCAGTACGCCCCGACTAGCATCGGACACAGATACGCAGTATTTT.